One sample yielded the 11 T cell receptor beta chains listed below, sequenced in a study of response to subunit inactivated influenza vaccine. One entry per CDR3 protein results from TCRdb running MiXCR on the RT-PCR reads. This table has about half a million distinct CDR3 sequences, 25% appearing once. The input for sequencing was CD4+ T cells sorted from PBMCs, taken 4 to 6 days after vaccination. The receptors stem from a man aged 50-60 years who received an inactivated influenza vaccine.

DNA of the CDR3: TGTGCCAGCAGCGAGACAGGGGATTCACCCCTCCACTTT. Its translation: CASSETGDSPLHF. The chain uses TRBV9 and TRBJ1-6; 8 bases are shared with TRBD1. With V trimmed by 3 bases and J by 8 bases, 1 base remained unmatched. CDR1 and CDR2 (germline): SGDLS, YYNGEE. The CDR3 has 13 amino acids. The complete variable domain, with remaining parts taken from reference TRBV9 and TRBJ1-6, reads DSGVTQTPKHLITATGQRVTLRCSPRSGDLSVYWYQQSLDQGLQFLIQYYNGEERAKGNILERFSAQQFPDLHSELNLSSLELGDSALYFCASSETGDSPLHFGNGTRLTVT.

The gene calls are TRBV7-2 and TRBJ2-7; 8 bases match TRBD2. This CDR3 comprises 16 residues. After removal of 5 bases from V and 0 bases from J, the junction contained 9 bases not matched to a gene. Per the germline V gene, CDR1 is SGHTA and CDR2 is FQGNSA. The CDR3 region is CASSLGFGGASYEQYF. The CDR3 region has the DNA TGTGCCAGCAGCCTAGGGTTCGGGGGGGCCTCCTACGAGCAGTACTTC.

The chain combines TRBV7-2 with TRBJ2-5; D might be TRBD1 (6 bases). Germline V gene data show CDR1 as SGHTA and CDR2 as FQGNSA. V dropped 3 bases and J dropped 2 bases, with 10 bases sitting between them. The CDR3 sequence is 14 residues long. CDR3 in DNA: TGTGCCAGCAGCTTGACAGGCCTTCAAGAGACCCAGTACTTC. Translation gives CASSLTGLQETQYF.

This clonotype was seen more than once but under ten times. This rearrangement joins TRBV7-2 to TRBJ1-6, with TRBD1 as a possible D gene (6 bases). Trimming removed 1 base from V and 11 bases from J, with 12 bases in between. Germline V gene lookup returns CDR1 SGHTA and CDR2 FQGNSA. This CDR3 spans 14 amino acids. CDR3 region: CASSLGRGLAPLHF. The CDR3 DNA is TGTGCCAGCAGCTTAGGAAGGGGGTTGGCACCCCTCCACTTT.

The chain combines TRBV6-1 with TRBJ1-2; no reliable D call. Germline V lookup: CDR1 MNHNS, CDR2 SASEGT. V dropped 3 bases and J dropped 8 bases, with 13 bases sitting between them. The CDR3 length is 13 residues. The CDR3 region has the DNA TGTGCCAGCAGTGACCCCCAGTTATGGGGCTACACCTTC. Residues: CASSDPQLWGYTF.

V is TRBV2 and J is TRBJ1-1; D gene ambiguous. V lost 9 bases and J lost 0, with 11 bases in between. Germline lookup yields CDR1 SNHLY and CDR2 FYNNEI. The CDR3 length is 13 residues. CDR3 bases: TGTGCCAGTACTTACAAGGTGAACACTGAAGCTTTCTTT. Protein: CASTYKVNTEAFF. Supplemented by reference TRBV2 and TRBJ1-1, the full variable domain reads EPEVTQTPSHQVTQMGQEVILRCVPISNHLYFYWYRQILGQKVEFLVSFYNNEISEKSEIFDDQFSVERPDGSNFTLKIRSTKLEDSAMYFCASTYKVNTEAFFGQGTRLTVV.

The chain uses TRBV7-9 and TRBJ2-2; a weak D match, TRBD1 (5 bases). The CDR3 extends over 15 amino acids. V lost 6 bases and J lost 4, with 15 bases in between. Germline assignment: CDR1 SEHNR and CDR2 FQNEAQ (reference sequence). CDR3 protein: CASSFDSSFTGELFF. The CDR3 DNA reads TGTGCCAGCAGTTTCGACAGTTCATTCACCGGGGAGCTGTTTTTT.

V is TRBV5-1 and J is TRBJ2-3, with 11 bases lining up with TRBD2. The V and J ends lost 7 bases and 3 bases, in that order; junction bases with no gene match: 7. This CDR3 is 15 amino acids long. Looked up from germline, CDR1 is SGHRS and CDR2 is YFSETQ. CDR3 amino acids: CASRQLAGGTDTQYF. The CDR3, as DNA: TGCGCCAGCCGACAATTAGCGGGGGGGACAGATACGCAGTATTTT.

This clonotype showed up just a few times. This rearrangement joins TRBV28 to TRBJ1-5; 9 bases are a match to TRBD1. Trimming took 6 bases from V and 3 from J; bases not matched to a gene: 6. The CDR3 has 15 residues. Per germline, CDR1 MDHEN and CDR2 SYDVKM. The CDR3 DNA sequence: TGTGCCAGCAGCCGGGGACAGGGCATCAATCAGCCCCAGCATTTT. The encoded protein is CASSRGQGINQPQHF. Full variable domain (missing parts from reference TRBV28 and TRBJ1-5): DVKVTQSSRYLVKRTGEKVFLECVQDMDHENMFWYRQDPGLGLRLIYFSYDVKMKEKGDIPEGYSVSREKKERFSLILESASTNQTSMYLCASSRGQGINQPQHFGDGTRLSIL.

For the CDR3, the DNA is TGCAGTGCTCACAGGGGAACCTATGGCTACACCTTC. Its translation: CSAHRGTYGYTF. The chain has TRBV20-1 and TRBJ1-2; 7 bases agree with TRBD1. The length of the CDR3 is 12 residues. Germline trimming cut 5 bases from V and 4 bases from J; bases unmatched to any gene: 4. Germline-derived CDR1 and CDR2 are DFQATT and SNEGSKA (reference sequence).

The V gene is TRBV20-1, the J gene TRBJ2-3; D is perhaps TRBD2 (5 bases). Germline values: CDR1 DFQATT, CDR2 SNEGSKA (reference sequence). The length of the CDR3 is 13 residues. The CDR3 DNA is TGCAGCGCCATGTGGGTCGGGGCAGATACGCAGTATTTT. It is translated as CSAMWVGADTQYF.